The 17 T cell receptor beta chains below all came from one sample that was sequenced in a study of T cells in Graves' hyperthyroidism and ophthalmopathy (dated by TCRdb to between 2019 and 2020). The library was made by multiplex PCR. Sequenced on an Illumina HiSeq 2000. The TCR beta CDR3 regions were amplified from RNA transcripts. For the first round of RT-PCR on the TCR CDR3, the HTBI primer set was used together with the Qiagen OneStep RT-PCR kit. In-frame beta chains were kept once TCRdb had trimmed the public reads at Q25 with fastp and called clones with MiXCR. Under each unique CDR3 protein, matching rows form one entry showing the most common genes and DNA. The sample data list 200,000 to 250,000 distinct CDR3 sequences, and roughly 17% of these were observed just once. Of the sample, around 50% is held by the ten largest clones. Sequencing was done on a sample of blood. The origin of the receptors is a man aged 45-65 years with Graves' hyperthyroidism.

This clonotype was observed many times. V and J are TRBV7-9 and TRBJ1-1; D is possibly TRBD1 (5 bases). From germline, CDR1 is SEHNR and CDR2 FQNEAQ (reference sequence). The CDR3 extends over 15 amino acids. Trimming cost V 5 bases and J 2 bases, with 15 bases left between them. The CDR3 nucleotides are TGTGCCAGCAGCCCCCTTCAGGGAGTCAACACTGAAGCTTTCTTT. Its protein product is CASSPLQGVNTEAFF.

This clonotype has a handful of counts. This chain uses TRBV9 with TRBJ2-1, with D perhaps TRBD2 (5 bases). The CDR3 covers 14 residues. Trimming pared 0 bases from V and 8 bases from J, leaving 12 bases between. Germline V CDR1 and CDR2: SGDLS, YYNGEE. This chain's CDR3 is CASSVAYEGYEQFF. CDR3 DNA: TGTGCCAGCAGCGTAGCTTATGAGGGTTATGAGCAGTTCTTC.

In this sample, this clonotype turned up many times. The chain combines TRBV2 with TRBJ1-6, with 8 bases that match TRBD1. The CDR3 has 16 residues. Germline CDR1 SNHLY, CDR2 FYNNEI. Unmatched junction bases numbered 8, after V lost 6 bases and J lost 4 bases. The CDR3 region is CASSVTGGGYNSPLHF. CDR3 nucleotides: TGTGCCAGCAGCGTTACAGGGGGAGGTTATAATTCACCCCTCCACTTT.

This clonotype was seen repeatedly, ten times or more. The chain uses TRBV11-2 and TRBJ2-2, with 9 bases aligning to TRBD2. The germline CDR1 and CDR2 sequences are SGHAT and FQNNGV. The CDR3 loop spans 15 amino acids. The ends lost 6 bases at V and 6 bases at J; junction bases unmatched: 8. The CDR3 region is CASSEAGGFAGELFF. The CDR3 DNA reads TGTGCCAGCAGTGAAGCGGGAGGATTCGCCGGGGAGCTGTTTTTT.

The genes are TRBV4-2 and TRBJ2-2; a possible D gene is TRBD2 (6 bases). The V and J ends lost 4 bases and 3 bases respectively, with 15 bases between them. This CDR3 has 16 residues. Germline V gene lookup returns CDR1 LGHNA and CDR2 YNFKEQ. The CDR3 here is CASSPRVAADTGELFF. CDR3 bases: TGTGCCAGCAGCCCGCGGGTAGCGGCTGACACCGGGGAGCTGTTTTTT.

In this sample, this clonotype turned up many times. The chain links TRBV28 to TRBJ2-1; TRBD2 matches at 14 bases. The CDR3 runs 17 residues. V was pared by 2 bases and J by 7 bases, with 7 bases of the junction left unmatched. The germline CDR1 and CDR2 sequences are MDHEN and SYDVKM. Written as DNA, the CDR3 is TGTGCCAGCAGTTTAAGACTAGCGGGAGGGCCACAGAATGAGCAGTTCTTC. Residues: CASSLRLAGGPQNEQFF.

This chain links TRBV24-1 with TRBJ1-1; perhaps TRBD1 as D (6 bases). Germline CDR1 is KGHDR and CDR2 is SFDVKD. The CDR3 runs to 14 residues. V dropped 3 bases and J dropped 1 base, with 8 bases sitting between them. The CDR3 DNA reads TGTGCCACCAGTGATAGGGGGAGGAACACTGAAGCTTTCTTT. Amino acids: CATSDRGRNTEAFF.

This clonotype was picked up many times. The rearrangement links TRBV2 to TRBJ1-2; unclear D gene. The CDR3 has 13 residues. Trimming left V 1 base short and J 1 base short, with 4 bases between. From germline, CDR1 is SNHLY and CDR2 FYNNEI. CDR3 bases: TGTGCCAGCAGTGAAGGGGGTAACTATGGCTACACCTTC. Protein product: CASSEGGNYGYTF. The whole variable domain, filled in from reference TRBV2 and TRBJ1-2, reads EPEVTQTPSHQVTQMGQEVILRCVPISNHLYFYWYRQILGQKVEFLVSFYNNEISEKSEIFDDQFSVERPDGSNFTLKIRSTKLEDSAMYFCASSEGGNYGYTFGSGTRLTVV.

This clonotype came up a few times. V gene TRBV10-3 combines with J gene TRBJ2-7; tentatively, D is TRBD2 (5 bases). CDR3 length: 13 amino acids. Trimming shortened V by 2 bases and J by 7 bases, and 12 bases separated the two germline ends. Germline V CDR1 and CDR2: ENHRY, SYGVKD. CDR3 DNA: TGTGCCATCAGTGAGCTAAACCGGGGAGAGCAGTACTTC. Amino acid sequence: CAISELNRGEQYF.

This clonotype was recorded many times. CDR3 sequence: CASSLNLGETYEQYF. The CDR3, as DNA: TGTGCCAGCAGCTTAAACCTGGGGGAGACCTACGAGCAGTACTTC. The V call is TRBV11-2, the J call TRBJ2-7; D is perhaps TRBD1 or TRBD2 (5 bases each). CDR1 SGHAT and CDR2 FQNNGV come from the germline V gene. The CDR3 is 15 residues long. Between the trimmed V and J ends, which lost 2 bases and 2 bases, there was a span of 13 bases.

Ten or more counts support this clonotype. The CDR3 region has the DNA TGCAGCGTTGAAGGACAGGCCAACACTGAAGCTTTCTTT. Protein sequence: CSVEGQANTEAFF. V usage is TRBV29-1 and J usage is TRBJ1-1; a possible D gene is TRBD1 (6 bases). The V end was cut by 1 base, the J end by 2 bases, with 8 bases between. The V gene's germline CDR1 is SQVTM and CDR2 ANQGSEA. This CDR3 is 13 amino acids long. The entire variable domain, with the rest obtained from reference TRBV29-1 and TRBJ1-1, is as follows: SAVISQKPSRDICQRGTSLTIQCQVDSQVTMMFWYRQQPGQSLTLIATANQGSEATYESGFVIDKFPISRPNLTFSTLTVSNMSPEDSSIYLCSVEGQANTEAFFGQGTRLTVV.

The chain combines TRBV24-1 with TRBJ1-2; D remains ambiguous. V lost 7 bases, J lost 8 bases, and 19 bases lay in between. CDR1 and CDR2 (germline): KGHDR, SFDVKD. The CDR3 sequence is 14 residues long. DNA for the CDR3: TGTGCCACCAGATCACCCGGGAACCAAGGAGGCTACACCTTC. This sequence encodes CATRSPGNQGGYTF.

The chain uses TRBV9 and TRBJ2-1; no clear D gene. V lost 4 bases and J 2 bases, leaving 10 bases between the germline ends. Germline CDR1 is SGDLS and CDR2 is YYNGEE. The CDR3 contains 14 residues. Here the CDR3 DNA reads TGTGCCAGCAGCTCCCCGATTACCTACAATGAGCAGTTCTTC. Protein product: CASSSPITYNEQFF.

The chain has TRBV5-6 and TRBJ2-1; 8 bases are shared with TRBD2. Trimming took 2 bases from V and 2 from J; bases not matched to a gene: 3. Germline assignment: CDR1 SGHDT and CDR2 YYEEEE. The CDR3 length is 15 residues. This CDR3 reads CASSFLAGTYNEQFF. The DNA for the CDR3 is TGTGCCAGCAGCTTTTTAGCGGGAACCTACAATGAGCAGTTCTTC. The full variable domain, completed using reference TRBV5-6 and TRBJ2-1, is DAGVTQSPTHLIKTRGQQVTLRCSPKSGHDTVSWYQQALGQGPQFIFQYYEEEERQRGNFPDRFSGHQFPNYSSELNVNALLLGDSALYLCASSFLAGTYNEQFFGPGTRLTVL.

This clonotype showed up many times. The rearrangement uses TRBV4-1 and TRBJ1-4; D gene unclear. CDR1 is MGHRA and CDR2 is YSYEKL in the germline V gene. V was clipped by 1 base and J by 4 bases, with 10 bases between them. This CDR3 is 15 amino acids long. DNA for the CDR3: TGCGCCAGCAGCCAAGTTGCGGGGTTTAATGAAAAACTGTTTTTT. Residues: CASSQVAGFNEKLFF.

In this sample, this clonotype turned up many times. The chain is built from TRBV30 and TRBJ2-5; no clear D gene. Trimming shortened V by 0 bases and J by 1 base, and 6 bases separated the two germline ends. CDR1 is GTSNPN and CDR2 is SVGIG in the germline V gene (reference sequence). The CDR3 is made up of 13 amino acids. CDR3 coding DNA: TGTGCCTGGAGTGTTAATGTCCAAGAGACCCAGTACTTC. Encoded protein: CAWSVNVQETQYF.

The V and J genes are TRBV28 and TRBJ2-7, with TRBD2 matching 15 bases. This CDR3 spans 16 amino acids. V lost 10 bases and J lost 6; bases outside the gene matches: 13. Germline lookup yields CDR1 MDHEN and CDR2 SYDVKM. The CDR3 DNA is TGTGCCAACACTATCCCGGGACTAGCGGGAGGCGGCGAGCAGTACTTC. Translated: CANTIPGLAGGGEQYF.